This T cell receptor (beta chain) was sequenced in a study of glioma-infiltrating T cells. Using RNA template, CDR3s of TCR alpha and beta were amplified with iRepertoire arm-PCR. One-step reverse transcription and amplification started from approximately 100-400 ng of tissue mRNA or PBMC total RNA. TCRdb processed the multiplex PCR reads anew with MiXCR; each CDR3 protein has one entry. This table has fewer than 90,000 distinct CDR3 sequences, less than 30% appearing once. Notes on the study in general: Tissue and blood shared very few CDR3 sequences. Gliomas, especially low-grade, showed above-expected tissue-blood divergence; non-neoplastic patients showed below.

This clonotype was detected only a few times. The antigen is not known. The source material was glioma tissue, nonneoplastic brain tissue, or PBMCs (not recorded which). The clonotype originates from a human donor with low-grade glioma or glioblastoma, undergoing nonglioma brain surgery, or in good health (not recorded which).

Here the CDR3 reads CASRLGLELFF. For the CDR3, the DNA is TGTGCCAGCAGGCTGGGGTTGGAGCTGTTTTTT. This rearrangement joins TRBV11-2 to TRBJ2-2; no definite D call. The CDR3 length is 11 residues. Germline assignment: CDR1 SGHAT and CDR2 FQNNGV. Trimming shortened V by 6 bases and J by 10 bases, and 9 bases separated the two germline ends.